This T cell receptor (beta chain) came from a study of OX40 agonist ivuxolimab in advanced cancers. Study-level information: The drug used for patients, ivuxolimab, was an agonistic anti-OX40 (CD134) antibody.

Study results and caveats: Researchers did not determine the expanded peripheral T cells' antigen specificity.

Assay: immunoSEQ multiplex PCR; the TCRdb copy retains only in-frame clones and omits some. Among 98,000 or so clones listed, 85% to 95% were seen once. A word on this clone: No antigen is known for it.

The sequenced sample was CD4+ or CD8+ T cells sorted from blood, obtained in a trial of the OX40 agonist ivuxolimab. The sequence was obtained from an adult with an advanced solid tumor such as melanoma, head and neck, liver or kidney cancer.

CDR3 region: CASSLVGAPGANVLTF. The CDR3 DNA reads as TGTGCCAGCAGCTTAGTCGGGGCCCCTGGGGCCAACGTCCTGACTTTC. The V gene is TRBV7-8, the J gene TRBJ2-6; possibly TRBD1 or TRBD2 for D (5 bases each). CDR3 length: 16 amino acids. Per the germline V gene, CDR1 is SGHVS and CDR2 is FQNEAQ. V was pared by 1 base and J by 2 bases, with 9 bases between.